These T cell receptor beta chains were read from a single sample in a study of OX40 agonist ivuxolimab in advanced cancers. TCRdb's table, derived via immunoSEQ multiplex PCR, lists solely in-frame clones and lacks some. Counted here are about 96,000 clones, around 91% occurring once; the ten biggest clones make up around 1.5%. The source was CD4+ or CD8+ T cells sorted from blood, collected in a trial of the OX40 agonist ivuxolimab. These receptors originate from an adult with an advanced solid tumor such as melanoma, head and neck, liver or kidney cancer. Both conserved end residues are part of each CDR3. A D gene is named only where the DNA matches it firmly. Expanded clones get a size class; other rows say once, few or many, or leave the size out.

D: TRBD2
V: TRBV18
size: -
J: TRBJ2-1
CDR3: CASSPPPSGRALYNEQFF
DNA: TGTGCCAGCTCACCCCCCCCTAGCGGGAGGGCCCTATACAATGAGCAGTTCTTC

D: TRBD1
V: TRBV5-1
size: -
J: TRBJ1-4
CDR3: CASSSTGDAGKLFF
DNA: TGCGCCAGCAGCTCTACAGGGGATGCAGGAAAACTGTTTTTT

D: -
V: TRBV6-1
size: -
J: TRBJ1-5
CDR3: CASSDVFGRGAAQPQHF
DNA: TGTGCCAGCAGTGACGTTTTTGGCAGGGGAGCCGCTCAGCCCCAGCATTTT

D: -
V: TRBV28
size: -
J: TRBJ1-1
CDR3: CAVLRNTEAFF
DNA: TGTGCCGTTCTCCGGAACACTGAAGCTTTCTTT

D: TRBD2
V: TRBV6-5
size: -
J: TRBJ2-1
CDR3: CASSYSGIAGGYEQFF
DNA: TGTGCCAGCAGTTACTCGGGAATAGCGGGAGGCTATGAGCAGTTCTTC

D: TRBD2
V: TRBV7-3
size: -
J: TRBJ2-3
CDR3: CASSKGTSGAPSTDTQYF
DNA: TGTGCCAGCAGCAAAGGGACTAGCGGAGCCCCTAGCACAGATACGCAGTATTTT

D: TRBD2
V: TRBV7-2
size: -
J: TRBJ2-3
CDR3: CASSWASGSTDTQYF
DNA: TGTGCCAGCAGCTGGGCTAGCGGTAGCACAGATACGCAGTATTTT

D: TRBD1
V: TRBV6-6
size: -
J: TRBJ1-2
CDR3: CASSTTGGGKTF
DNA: TGTGCCAGCAGTACTACAGGGGGCGGGAAGACCTTC

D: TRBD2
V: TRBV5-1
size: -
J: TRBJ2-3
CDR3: CASSLESGLAGLADTQYF
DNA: TGCGCCAGCAGCTTGGAATCGGGACTAGCGGGGTTGGCAGATACGCAGTATTTT

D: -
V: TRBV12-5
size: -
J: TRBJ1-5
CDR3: CASGLFEGRMPQHF
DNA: TGTGCTAGTGGTTTGTTCGAGGGGCGTATGCCCCAGCATTTT

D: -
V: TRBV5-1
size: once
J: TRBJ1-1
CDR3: CASSGRERNTEAFF
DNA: TGCGCCAGCAGCGGCAGGGAAAGGAACACTGAAGCTTTCTTT

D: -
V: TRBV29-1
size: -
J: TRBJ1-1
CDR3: CSVDRGRGTEAFF
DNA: TGCAGCGTTGATCGGGGGCGGGGAACTGAAGCTTTCTTT

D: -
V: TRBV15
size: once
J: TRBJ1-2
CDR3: CATSRDGTNYGYTF
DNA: TGTGCCACCAGCAGAGACGGGACTAACTATGGCTACACCTTC

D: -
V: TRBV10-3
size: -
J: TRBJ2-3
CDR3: CAISDGGRSSTDTQYF
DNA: TGTGCCATCAGTGACGGTGGGCGTTCTAGCACAGATACGCAGTATTTT

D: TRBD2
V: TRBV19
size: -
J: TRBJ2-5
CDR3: CASMTGAGIQETQYF
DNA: TGTGCCAGTATGACTGGAGCGGGAATCCAAGAGACCCAGTACTTC

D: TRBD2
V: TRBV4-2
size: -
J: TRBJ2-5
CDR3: CASSQEGLAGGGQYF
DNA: TGTGCCAGCAGCCAAGAGGGGCTAGCGGGAGGGGGGCAGTACTTC

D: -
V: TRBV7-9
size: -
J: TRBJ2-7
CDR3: CASSLVSWEQYF
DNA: TGTGCCAGCAGCTTAGTAAGTTGGGAGCAGTACTTC

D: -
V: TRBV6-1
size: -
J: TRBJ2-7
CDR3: CASSVSLSASYEQYF
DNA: TGTGCCAGCAGTGTATCACTATCGGCCTCCTACGAGCAGTACTTC

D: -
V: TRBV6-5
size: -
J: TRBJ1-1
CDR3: CASRRTDGAFF
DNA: TGTGCCAGCAGGCGGACAGATGGAGCTTTCTTT

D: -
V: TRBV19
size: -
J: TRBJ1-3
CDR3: CASSMQGTGNTIYF
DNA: TGTGCCAGTAGTATGCAGGGCACTGGAAACACCATATATTTT

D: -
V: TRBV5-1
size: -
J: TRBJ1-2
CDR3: CASSTGLGDNYGYTF
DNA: TGCGCCAGCAGCACGGGCCTTGGGGATAACTATGGCTACACCTTC

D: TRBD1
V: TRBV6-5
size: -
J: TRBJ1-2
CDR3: CASRGTDVNYGYTF
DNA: TGTGCCAGCAGAGGGACAGACGTTAACTATGGCTACACCTTC

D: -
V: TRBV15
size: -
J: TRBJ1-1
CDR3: CATGPDSRATEAFF
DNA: TGTGCCACGGGACCGGACAGTCGAGCCACTGAAGCTTTCTTT

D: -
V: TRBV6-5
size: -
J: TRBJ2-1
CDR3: CASTPYSDTYNEQFF
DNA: TGTGCCAGCACTCCGTACTCAGATACCTACAATGAGCAGTTCTTC

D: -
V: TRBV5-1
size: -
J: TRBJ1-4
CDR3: CASSPGWVNEKLFF
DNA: TGCGCCAGCAGCCCTGGATGGGTTAATGAAAAACTGTTTTTT

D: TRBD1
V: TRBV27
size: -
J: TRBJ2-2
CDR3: CASRRQGNTGELFF
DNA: TGTGCCAGCCGGAGACAGGGTAACACCGGGGAGCTGTTTTTT

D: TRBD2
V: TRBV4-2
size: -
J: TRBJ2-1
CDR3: CASARGLAGGTEQFF
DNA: TGTGCCAGCGCCCGGGGACTAGCGGGAGGTACTGAGCAGTTCTTC

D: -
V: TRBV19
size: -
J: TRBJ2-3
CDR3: CASSIGEAADTQYF
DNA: TGTGCCAGTAGTATCGGAGAAGCAGCAGATACGCAGTATTTT

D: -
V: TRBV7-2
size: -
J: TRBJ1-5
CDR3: CASSLSSTSNQPQHF
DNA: TGTGCCAGCAGCTTAAGCAGCACTAGCAATCAGCCCCAGCATTTT

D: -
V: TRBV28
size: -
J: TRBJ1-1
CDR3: CASSLRNRVNTEAFF
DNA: TGTGCCAGCAGTTTAAGGAACAGGGTGAACACTGAAGCTTTCTTT

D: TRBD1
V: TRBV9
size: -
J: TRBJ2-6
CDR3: CASSVAGTGEGTGANVLTF
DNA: TGTGCCAGCAGCGTAGCCGGGACAGGGGAGGGGACTGGGGCCAACGTCCTGACTTTC

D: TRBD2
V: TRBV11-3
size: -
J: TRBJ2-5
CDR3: CASSFLAAQETQYF
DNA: TGTGCCAGCAGCTTCCTAGCGGCTCAAGAGACCCAGTACTTC

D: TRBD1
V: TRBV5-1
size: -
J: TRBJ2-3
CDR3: CASSPTTLGTGGYLGTDTQYF
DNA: TGCGCCAGCAGTCCAACCACTCTGGGGACAGGGGGTTATTTGGGCACAGATACGCAGTATTTT

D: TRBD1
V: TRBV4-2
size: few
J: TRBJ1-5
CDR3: CASSQQDRGLEQPQHF
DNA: TGTGCCAGCAGCCAACAGGACAGGGGGCTTGAACAGCCCCAGCATTTT

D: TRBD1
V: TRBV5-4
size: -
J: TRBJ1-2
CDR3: CASSLVGGAPYGYTF
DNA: TGTGCCAGCAGCTTGGTAGGGGGCGCACCCTATGGCTACACCTTC

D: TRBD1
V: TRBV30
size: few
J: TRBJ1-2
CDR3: CAWSTYRGPRYGYTF
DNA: TGTGCCTGGAGTACCTACAGGGGGCCGAGGTATGGCTACACCTTC

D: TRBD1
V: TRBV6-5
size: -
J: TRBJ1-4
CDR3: CASSVGQGNEKLFF
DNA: TGTGCCAGCAGTGTTGGACAGGGAAATGAAAAACTGTTTTTT

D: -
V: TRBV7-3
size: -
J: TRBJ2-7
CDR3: CASSPLGGNSYEQYF
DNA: TGTGCCAGCAGCCCCCTGGGCGGGAACTCCTACGAGCAGTACTTC

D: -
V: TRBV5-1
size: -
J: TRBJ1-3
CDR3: CASSLEQTRGGNTIYF
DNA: TGCGCCAGCAGCTTGGAACAAACTCGGGGTGGAAACACCATATATTTT

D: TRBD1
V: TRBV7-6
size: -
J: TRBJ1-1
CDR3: CASSLVTGDTEAFF
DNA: TGTGCCAGCAGCTTAGTGACAGGGGACACTGAAGCTTTCTTT

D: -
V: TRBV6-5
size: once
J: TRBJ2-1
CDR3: CASSPGYSYNEQFF
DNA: TGTGCCAGCAGCCCCGGGTACTCCTACAATGAGCAGTTCTTC

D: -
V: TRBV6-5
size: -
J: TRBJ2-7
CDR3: CASSSGVRHEQYF
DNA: TGTGCCAGCAGTTCAGGGGTTCGACACGAGCAGTACTTC

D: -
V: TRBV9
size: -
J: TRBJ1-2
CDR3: CASSPDGLYGYTF
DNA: TGTGCCAGCAGCCCGGACGGGCTCTATGGCTACACCTTC

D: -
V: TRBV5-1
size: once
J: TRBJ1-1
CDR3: CASSAAQGWNTEAFF
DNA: TGCGCCAGCAGCGCCGCGCAGGGATGGAACACTGAAGCTTTCTTT

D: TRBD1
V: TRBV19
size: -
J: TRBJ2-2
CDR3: CATLGTEDTGELFF
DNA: TGTGCCACCCTCGGGACAGAGGACACCGGGGAGCTGTTTTTT

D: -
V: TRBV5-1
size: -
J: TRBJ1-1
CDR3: CASSFRIENTEAFF
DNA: TGCGCCAGCAGCTTCAGAATCGAGAACACTGAAGCTTTCTTT

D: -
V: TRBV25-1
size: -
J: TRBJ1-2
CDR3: CASREEHRGYTF
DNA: TGTGCCAGCAGGGAAGAACACCGCGGCTACACCTTC

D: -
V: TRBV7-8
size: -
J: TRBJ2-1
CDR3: CASSSTGNQFF
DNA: TGTGCCAGCAGCTCCACGGGAAACCAGTTCTTC

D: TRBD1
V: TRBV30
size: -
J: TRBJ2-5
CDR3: CAWTTPGQGAGKVETQYF
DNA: TGTGCCTGGACAACCCCGGGACAGGGGGCTGGAAAAGTAGAGACCCAGTACTTC